Described below is a single T cell receptor (beta chain) sequence and its context. V gave up 0 bases and J gave up 4 bases; unmatched junction bases: 8. The CDR3 spans 16 residues. CDR1 is SGHDT, CDR2 YYEEEE, per germline. This entry belongs to a study of cytomegalovirus exposure and HLA in healthy donors. The study ran its PCR with 60 Vbeta and 13 Jbeta primers. TCRdb's table, derived via immunoSEQ multiplex PCR, lists solely in-frame clones and lacks some. The sample has 110,000 to 150,000 clones, about 73% seen once. The gene calls are TRBV5-6 and TRBJ1-2; 8 bases are shared with TRBD1. Sequencing was done on a sample of PBMCs. The receptor's source is a woman in her sixties in good health and CMV-seropositive. The CDR3, as DNA: TGTGCCAGCAGCTTGGGAGACAGGGGCTCGTCCTATGGCTACACCTTC. Translating it yields CASSLGDRGSSYGYTF.